These 10 T cell receptor beta chains came from one sample sequenced in a study of Graves' ophthalmopathy and Graves' hyperthyroidism (dated 2018 in TCRdb). Sequencer: Illumina HiSeq 2000. For repertoire sequencing, TCR beta CDR3 regions were amplified from RNA transcripts. The first round was an RT-PCR using HTBI primers with the Qiagen OneStep RT-PCR kit, and this first round was followed by a second-round multiplex PCR, then size selection and purification. In-frame beta chains were kept once TCRdb had trimmed the public reads at Q25 with fastp and called clones with MiXCR. Identical CDR3 proteins give one entry, which carries the most common genes and DNA. In this sample the table shows roughly 1.1 million distinct CDR3 sequences, about 40% of which occur a single time. The ten top clones hold 11% of the sample. The sequencing input was peripheral blood or thyroid tissue (not recorded which). Source of these receptors: an adult man with Graves' hyperthyroidism.

The sample holds many counts of this clonotype. V and J are TRBV29-1 and TRBJ2-2; TRBD1 is a possible D gene (6 bases). The V gene's germline CDR1 is SQVTM and CDR2 ANQGSEA. The CDR3 is made up of 15 amino acids. V was clipped by 0 bases and J by 7 bases, with 15 bases between them. The CDR3 reads CSVEDSGALVGELFF. DNA of the CDR3: TGCAGCGTTGAAGATTCAGGGGCTCTTGTCGGGGAGCTGTTTTTT.

The chain employs TRBV20-1 and TRBJ2-1; 8 nucleotides match TRBD2. CDR3 length: 15 amino acids. V trimming: 3 bases; J trimming: 6 bases; junction bases outside the gene matches: 10. Germline assignment: CDR1 DFQATT and CDR2 SNEGSKA (reference sequence). CDR3 region: CSARKTGLGSNEQFF. In DNA, the CDR3 is TGCAGTGCTAGGAAAACGGGACTAGGAAGCAATGAGCAGTTCTTC.

The rearrangement joins TRBV19 to TRBJ2-7; D not certain. This CDR3 is 13 amino acids long. Per germline, CDR1 LNHDA and CDR2 SQIVND (reference sequence). The V end lost 1 base, the J end lost 6 bases, and 10 bases lay between the germline ends. This chain's CDR3 is CASSIVQSGEQYF. The DNA of the CDR3 is TGTGCCAGTAGTATAGTCCAATCCGGCGAGCAGTACTTC.

Points on this clonotype: This may come from a read error, since a much larger clone is one base off. The rearrangement uses TRBV20-1 and TRBJ1-2, with D perhaps matching TRBD1 (5 bases). The V gene lost 3 bases and the J gene lost 12 bases, with 14 bases spanning the gap. This CDR3 comprises 11 residues. Germline assignment: CDR1 DFQATT and CDR2 SNEGSKA (reference sequence). The CDR3 sequence: CSASGAGADTF. CDR3 sequence (DNA): TGCAGTGCTAGCGGGGCCGGGGCAGACACCTTC.

V gene TRBV7-9 combines with J gene TRBJ1-3; TRBD1 aligns across 8 bases. The J segment lost 7 bases and the V segment lost 3 bases, leaving 8 bases of the junction unmatched. CDR3 size: 15 residues. Germline CDR1 reads SEHNR; CDR2 reads FQNEAQ (reference sequence). DNA of the CDR3: TGTGCCAGCAGCTTGGACGGACAGGGCGCTAACACCATATATTTT. Amino acids: CASSLDGQGANTIYF.

This clonotype was observed many times. This chain joins TRBV7-8 and TRBJ1-6, with D unresolved. The V gene's germline CDR1 is SGHVS and CDR2 FQNEAQ. The CDR3 is 15 amino acids. Trimming took off 1 base at V and 6 bases at J, with 10 bases between the two ends. The CDR3 DNA follows: TGTGCCAGCAGCTTAGGTACCTGGGTTAATTCACCCCTCCACTTT. Its translation is CASSLGTWVNSPLHF. Supplemented by reference TRBV7-8 and TRBJ1-6, the full variable domain reads GAGVSQSPRYKVAKRGQDVALRCDPISGHVSLFWYQQALGQGPEFLTYFQNEAQLDKSGLPSDRFFAERPEGSVSTLKIQRTQQEDSAVYLCASSLGTWVNSPLHFGNGTRLTVT.

This clonotype was recorded at least ten times. The chain carries TRBV15 and TRBJ1-1; TRBD1 might be the D (6 bases). CDR3 length equals 16 residues. V lost 4 bases to trimming and J lost 1 base, with 16 bases between them. CDR1 and CDR2 from the germline V gene are LNHNV and YYDKDF (reference sequence). The CDR3 loop reads CATSKEIGQWNTEAFF. The CDR3 DNA is TGTGCCACCAGCAAAGAAATAGGACAGTGGAACACTGAAGCTTTCTTT. Looking up the rest from reference TRBV15 and TRBJ1-1 gives the full variable domain: DAMVIQNPRYQVTQFGKPVTLSCSQTLNHNVMYWYQQKSSQAPKLLFHYYDKDFNNEADTPDNFQSRRPNTSFCFLDIRSPGLGDTAMYLCATSKEIGQWNTEAFFGQGTRLTVV.

V and J are TRBV10-3 and TRBJ2-7; D is possibly TRBD2 (6 bases). V gave up 5 bases and J gave up 3 bases, with 14 bases separating them. The germline V gene encodes CDR1 ENHRY and CDR2 SYGVKD. This CDR3 is 14 amino acids long. CDR3 DNA sequence: TGTGCCATCAGTCCCGGGACTCAGATCTACGAGCAGTACTTC. As protein: CAISPGTQIYEQYF.

This clonotype was detected once. This chain connects TRBV29-1 to TRBJ1-1; 8 bases line up with TRBD1. This CDR3 spans 14 amino acids. The germline gives CDR1 SQVTM, CDR2 ANQGSEA. V trimming: 7 bases; J trimming: 4 bases; junction bases outside the gene matches: 11. CDR3 loop: CSAVDRVLGTEAFF. In DNA form, the CDR3 reads TGCAGCGCCGTGGACAGGGTGTTAGGCACTGAAGCTTTCTTT.

This chain uses TRBV20-1 with TRBJ2-7; D remains unclear. The V end lost 4 bases, the J end lost 0 bases, and 13 bases lay between the germline ends. Germline V CDR1 and CDR2: DFQATT, SNEGSKA (reference sequence). This CDR3 comprises 14 residues. Here the CDR3 reads CSANPPGSSYEQYF. The DNA of the CDR3 is TGCAGTGCTAACCCACCAGGCAGCTCCTACGAGCAGTACTTC.